This entry lists 7 T cell receptor beta chains sequenced from one sample in a study of blood T cell repertoires in COVID-19. The method was immunoSEQ multiplex PCR; TCRdb's version includes in-frame clones alone and lacks a portion of them. The sample yields more than 250,000 clones, around 86% seen once. The sequencing input was peripheral blood. Source of these receptors: a man aged 50 to 60 with active or convalescent COVID-19.

The V call is TRBV19, the J call TRBJ1-5; 7 bases align to TRBD1. Losses at the gene ends were 5 bases for V and 5 bases for J; bases not matched to a gene: 15. Looked up from germline, CDR1 is LNHDA and CDR2 is SQIVND (reference sequence). This CDR3 has 17 residues. This CDR3 reads CASSPFFTGVGDQPQHF. The CDR3 bases are TGTGCCAGTAGTCCCTTCTTTACAGGGGTGGGCGATCAGCCCCAGCATTTT. The full variable domain, its missing parts supplied by reference TRBV19 and TRBJ1-5, is DGGITQSPKYLFRKEGQNVTLSCEQNLNHDAMYWYRQDPGQGLRLIYYSQIVNDFQKGDIAEGYSVSREKKESFPLTVTSAQKNPTAFYLCASSPFFTGVGDQPQHFGDGTRLSIL.

V gene TRBV19 combines with J gene TRBJ2-2, with a weak D call TRBD2 (6 bases). Germline CDR1 is LNHDA and CDR2 is SQIVND (reference sequence). The ends were cut back, 7 bases at V and 9 bases at J, with 21 bases in the middle. This CDR3 has 15 residues. This chain's CDR3 is CASTPYMEGLRELFF. CDR3 in DNA: TGTGCCAGTACCCCTTATATGGAGGGACTCCGGGAGCTGTTTTTT. The full variable domain, its missing parts supplied by reference TRBV19 and TRBJ2-2, is DGGITQSPKYLFRKEGQNVTLSCEQNLNHDAMYWYRQDPGQGLRLIYYSQIVNDFQKGDIAEGYSVSREKKESFPLTVTSAQKNPTAFYLCASTPYMEGLRELFFGEGSRLTVL.

This sequence joins TRBV28 and TRBJ1-1; perhaps TRBD1 as D (6 bases). Trimming took off 6 bases at V and 4 bases at J, with 18 bases between the two ends. The CDR3 has 15 residues. The germline V gene has CDR1 MDHEN and CDR2 SYDVKM. CDR3 sequence (DNA): TGTGCCAGCAGGTCGACAGGAGAGTATGGCACTGAAGCTTTCTTT. The encoded protein is CASRSTGEYGTEAFF.

The chain employs TRBV29-1 and TRBJ2-3; 8 positions match TRBD2. This CDR3 is built from 13 residues. V shed 5 bases and J 3 bases; nucleotides not matched to a gene: 4. Germline V lookup: CDR1 SQVTM, CDR2 ANQGSEA. In DNA form, the CDR3 reads TGCAGCGTTTCGGGAGGGATGACAGATACGCAGTATTTT. This translates into CSVSGGMTDTQYF.

This rearrangement joins TRBV2 to TRBJ2-1; maybe TRBD2 (6 bases). Trimming pared 8 bases from V and 5 bases from J, leaving 16 bases between. CDR1 and CDR2 (germline): SNHLY, FYNNEI. There are 14 residues in the CDR3. CDR3 sequence: CASQTGEWDNEQFF. CDR3 coding DNA: TGTGCCAGCCAGACGGGGGAGTGGGACAATGAGCAGTTCTTC. Drawing the rest from reference TRBV2 and TRBJ2-1, the complete variable domain is EPEVTQTPSHQVTQMGQEVILRCVPISNHLYFYWYRQILGQKVEFLVSFYNNEISEKSEIFDDQFSVERPDGSNFTLKIRSTKLEDSAMYFCASQTGEWDNEQFFGPGTRLTVL.

V is TRBV30 and J is TRBJ2-1; TRBD2 is a possible D gene (6 bases). Germline lookup yields CDR1 GTSNPN and CDR2 SVGIG (reference sequence). Between the trimmed V and J ends, which lost 1 base and 9 bases, there was a span of 10 bases. The CDR3 loop spans 12 amino acids. The CDR3 reads CAWSGGDFEQFF. CDR3 sequence (DNA): TGTGCCTGGAGTGGGGGGGATTTTGAGCAGTTCTTC. The full variable domain, rest sourced from reference TRBV30 and TRBJ2-1, is SQTIHQWPATLVQPVGSPLSLECTVEGTSNPNLYWYRQAAGRGLQLLFYSVGIGQISSEVPQNLSASRPQDRQFILSSKKLLLSDSGFYLCAWSGGDFEQFFGPGTRLTVL.

The rearrangement joins TRBV4-1 to TRBJ2-1, with a weak D call TRBD2 (7 bases). Germline V gives CDR1 MGHRA, CDR2 YSYEKL. The CDR3 loop spans 14 amino acids. Between the trimmed V and J ends, which lost 3 bases and 8 bases, there was a span of 14 bases. In DNA, the CDR3 is TGCGCCAGCAGCCAGTACAGGGAGGGGGATGAGCAGTTCTTC. Its translation: CASSQYREGDEQFF.